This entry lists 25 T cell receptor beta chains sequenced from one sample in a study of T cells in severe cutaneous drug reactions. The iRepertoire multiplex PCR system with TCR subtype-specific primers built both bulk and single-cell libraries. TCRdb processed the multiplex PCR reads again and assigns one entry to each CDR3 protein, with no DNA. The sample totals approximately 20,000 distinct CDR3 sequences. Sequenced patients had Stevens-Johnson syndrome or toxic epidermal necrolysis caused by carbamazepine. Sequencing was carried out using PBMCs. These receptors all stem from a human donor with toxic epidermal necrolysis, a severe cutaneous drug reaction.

CDR3 amino acids: CASSTPVGGRLAGTNYNEQFF. V usage is TRBV11-1 and J usage is TRBJ2-1; TCRdb's D gene call, TRBD2, goes unchecked for lack of DNA. CDR1 and CDR2 (germline): SGHAT, FQDESV (reference sequence). CDR3 length: 21 amino acids.

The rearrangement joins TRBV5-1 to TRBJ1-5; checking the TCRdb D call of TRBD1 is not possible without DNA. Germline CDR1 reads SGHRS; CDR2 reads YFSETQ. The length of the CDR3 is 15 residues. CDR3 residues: CASSPTGFNNQPQHF.

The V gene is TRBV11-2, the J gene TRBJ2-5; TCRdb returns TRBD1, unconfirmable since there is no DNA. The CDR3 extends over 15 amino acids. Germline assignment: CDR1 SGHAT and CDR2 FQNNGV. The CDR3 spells CASSSKTDSQETQYF.

CDR3 protein: CSATGHIYNEQFF. V and J are TRBV20-1 and TRBJ2-1; there is no DNA to check the TCRdb D call of TRBD1. Germline-derived CDR1 and CDR2 are DFQATT and SNEGSKA (reference sequence). The CDR3 spans 13 residues.

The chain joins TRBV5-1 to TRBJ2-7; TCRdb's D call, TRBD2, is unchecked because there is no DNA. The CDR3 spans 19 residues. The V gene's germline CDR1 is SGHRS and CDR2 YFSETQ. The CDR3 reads CASSPPTSGRPRNTDEQYF.

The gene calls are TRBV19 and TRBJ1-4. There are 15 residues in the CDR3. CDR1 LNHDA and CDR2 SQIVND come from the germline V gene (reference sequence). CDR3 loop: CASSPQILEPEKLFF.

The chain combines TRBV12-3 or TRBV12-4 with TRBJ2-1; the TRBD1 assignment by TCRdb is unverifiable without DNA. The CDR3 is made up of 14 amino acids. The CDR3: CASSLPPGGIEQFF.

The CDR3 here is CASSLYLGGINGYTF. V is TRBV28 and J is TRBJ1-2. The germline V gene has CDR1 MDHEN and CDR2 SYDVKM. This CDR3 has 15 residues.

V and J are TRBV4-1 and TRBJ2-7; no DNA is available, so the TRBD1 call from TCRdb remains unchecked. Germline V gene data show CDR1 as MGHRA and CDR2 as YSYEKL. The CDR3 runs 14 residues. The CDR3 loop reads CASSARAASYEQYF.

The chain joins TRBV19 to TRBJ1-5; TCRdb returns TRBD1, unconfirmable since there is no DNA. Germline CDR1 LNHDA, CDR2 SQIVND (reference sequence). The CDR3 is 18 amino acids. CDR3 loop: CATRGDYGGAQPKGPQHF.

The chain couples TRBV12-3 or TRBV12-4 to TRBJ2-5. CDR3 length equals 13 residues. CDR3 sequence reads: CASSVGYQETQYF.

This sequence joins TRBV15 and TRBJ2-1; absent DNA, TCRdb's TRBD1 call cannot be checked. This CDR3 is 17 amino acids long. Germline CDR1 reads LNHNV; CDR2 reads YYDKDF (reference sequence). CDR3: CATSRRKPPAPLNEQFF.

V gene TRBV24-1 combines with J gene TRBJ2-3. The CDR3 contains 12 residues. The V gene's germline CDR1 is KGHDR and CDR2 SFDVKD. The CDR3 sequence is CATSFGTDTQYF.

This chain's CDR3 is CASSQDPGYQETQYF. This chain uses TRBV4-3 with TRBJ2-5. CDR3 size: 15 residues. Germline V CDR1 and CDR2: LGHNA, YSLEER.

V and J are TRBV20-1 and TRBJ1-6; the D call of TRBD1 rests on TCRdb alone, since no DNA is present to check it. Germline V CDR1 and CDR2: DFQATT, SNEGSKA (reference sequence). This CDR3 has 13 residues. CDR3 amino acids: CSATRDSHSPLHF.

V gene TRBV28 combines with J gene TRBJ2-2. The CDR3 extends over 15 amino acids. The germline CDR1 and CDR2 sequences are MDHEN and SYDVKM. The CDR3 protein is CASSLWRSNTGELFF.

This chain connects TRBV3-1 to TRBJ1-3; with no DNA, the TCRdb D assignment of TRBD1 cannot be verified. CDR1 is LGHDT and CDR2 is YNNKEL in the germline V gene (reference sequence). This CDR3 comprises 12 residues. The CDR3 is CASSRTGDTIYF.

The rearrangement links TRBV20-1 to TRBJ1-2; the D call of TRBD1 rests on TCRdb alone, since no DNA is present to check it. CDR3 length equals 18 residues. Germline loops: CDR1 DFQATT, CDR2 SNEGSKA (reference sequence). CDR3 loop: CSAQSDRDRGRTDYGYTF.

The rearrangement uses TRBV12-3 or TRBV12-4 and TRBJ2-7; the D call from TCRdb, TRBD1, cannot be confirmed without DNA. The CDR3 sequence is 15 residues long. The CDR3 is CASSSRQGMVYEQYF.

CDR3 sequence: CASSRPGTSGRYEQFF. The V and J genes are TRBV27 and TRBJ2-1; TCRdb's D gene call, TRBD2, goes unchecked for lack of DNA. Germline V gene lookup returns CDR1 MNHEY and CDR2 SMNVEV (reference sequence). The CDR3 length is 16 residues.

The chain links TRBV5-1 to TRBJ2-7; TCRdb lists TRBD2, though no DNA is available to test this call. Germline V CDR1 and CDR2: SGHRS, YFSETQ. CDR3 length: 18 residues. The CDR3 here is CASSLFIAGTSGSSEQYF. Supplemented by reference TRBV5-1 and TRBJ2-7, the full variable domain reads KAGVTQTPRYLIKTRGQQVTLSCSPISGHRSVSWYQQTPGQGLQFLFEYFSETQRNKGNFPGRFSGRQFSNSRSEMNVSTLELGDSALYLCASSLFIAGTSGSSEQYFGPGTRLTVT.

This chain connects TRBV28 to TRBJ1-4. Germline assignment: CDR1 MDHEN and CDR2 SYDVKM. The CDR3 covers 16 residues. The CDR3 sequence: CASSLWRGGTNEKLFF.

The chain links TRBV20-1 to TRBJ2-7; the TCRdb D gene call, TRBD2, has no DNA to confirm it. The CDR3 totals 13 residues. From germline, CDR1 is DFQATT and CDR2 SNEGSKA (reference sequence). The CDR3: CSDKRAGTYEQYF.

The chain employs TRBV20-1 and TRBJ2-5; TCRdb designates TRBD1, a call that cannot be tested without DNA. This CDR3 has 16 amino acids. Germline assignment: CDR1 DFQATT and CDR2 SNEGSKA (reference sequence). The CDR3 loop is CSALSASAGQKETQYF.

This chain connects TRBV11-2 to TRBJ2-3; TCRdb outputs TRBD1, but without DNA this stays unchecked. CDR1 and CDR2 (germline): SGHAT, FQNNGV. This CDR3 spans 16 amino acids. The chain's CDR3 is CASSLDGQGGGDTQYF.